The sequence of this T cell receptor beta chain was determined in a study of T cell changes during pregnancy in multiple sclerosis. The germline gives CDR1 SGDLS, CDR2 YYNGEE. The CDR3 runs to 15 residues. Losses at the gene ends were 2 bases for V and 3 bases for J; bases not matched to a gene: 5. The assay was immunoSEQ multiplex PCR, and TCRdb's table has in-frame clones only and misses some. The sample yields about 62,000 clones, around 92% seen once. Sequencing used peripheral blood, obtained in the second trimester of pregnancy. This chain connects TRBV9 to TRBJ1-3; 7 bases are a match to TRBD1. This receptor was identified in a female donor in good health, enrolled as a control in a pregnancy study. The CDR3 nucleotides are TGTGCCAGCAGCGTTGATGGACAGGTTGGAAACACCATATATTTT. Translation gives CASSVDGQVGNTIYF.